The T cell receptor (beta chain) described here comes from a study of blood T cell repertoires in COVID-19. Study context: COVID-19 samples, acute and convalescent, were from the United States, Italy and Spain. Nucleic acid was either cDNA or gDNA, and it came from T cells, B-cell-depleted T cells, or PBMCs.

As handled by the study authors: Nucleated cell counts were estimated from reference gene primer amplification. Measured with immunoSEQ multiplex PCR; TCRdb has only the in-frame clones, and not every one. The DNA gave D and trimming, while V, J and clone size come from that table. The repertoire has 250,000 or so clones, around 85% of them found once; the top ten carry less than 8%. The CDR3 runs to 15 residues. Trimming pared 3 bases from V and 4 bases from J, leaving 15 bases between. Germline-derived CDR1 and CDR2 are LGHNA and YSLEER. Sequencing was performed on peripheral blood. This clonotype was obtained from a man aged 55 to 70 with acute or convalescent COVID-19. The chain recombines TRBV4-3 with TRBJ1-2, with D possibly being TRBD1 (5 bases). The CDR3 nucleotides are TGCGCCAGCAGCCATGAATGGGGGGGAGCCTATGGCTACACCTTC. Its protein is CASSHEWGGAYGYTF.